This TCR beta chain was profiled in a study of blood T cell repertoires in COVID-19. Looking at the study overall: Acute and convalescent COVID-19 samples came from the United States, Italy and Spain. From T cells, B-cell-depleted T cells, or PBMCs came the material, which was cDNA or gDNA.

V lost 6 bases and J lost 11; bases outside the gene matches: 15. CDR1 LNHDA and CDR2 SQIVND come from the germline V gene (reference sequence). The CDR3 runs 14 residues. Sequencing used immunoSEQ multiplex PCR; TCRdb keeps in-frame clones, though not all of them. The sample carries 140,000 to 150,000 clones, 80% recorded once. The chain is built from TRBV19 and TRBJ1-1; 7 bases fit TRBD1. Sequencing input: peripheral blood. The clonotype originates from a man in his sixties or seventies who had recovered from COVID-19. DNA of the CDR3: TGTGCCAGTAGGCCCAGGGGACAGCCAGGAGCGGCTTTCTTT. Translation gives CASRPRGQPGAAFF.